Shown below are 14 T cell receptor beta chains from a single sample sequenced in a study of T cell responses to AZD1222 COVID-19 vaccine. Some clones are missing from TCRdb's copy, which holds only in-frame ones; the method was immunoSEQ multiplex PCR. The sample has 75,000 to 85,000 clones, about nine tenths seen once. The sample consisted of peripheral blood, taken on day 0 of AZD1222 vaccination. The receptors shown here come from an adult in good health.

This clone has just one count. The V call is TRBV15, the J call TRBJ1-5; D is ambiguous. The V gene's germline CDR1 is LNHNV and CDR2 YYDKDF (reference sequence). The ends were cut back, 4 bases at V and 4 bases at J, with 11 bases in the middle. The CDR3 has 14 residues. Here the CDR3 DNA reads TGTGCCACCAGCACCGGACTTTCAAATCAGCCCCAGCATTTT. Encoded protein: CATSTGLSNQPQHF.

V usage is TRBV9 and J usage is TRBJ2-3; D possibly corresponds to TRBD2 (7 bases). Germline assignment: CDR1 SGDLS and CDR2 YYNGEE. The CDR3 contains 14 residues. The V end lost 0 bases, the J end lost 4 bases, and 9 bases lay between the germline ends. The CDR3 region is CASSVGGGPDTQYF. CDR3 DNA: TGTGCCAGCAGCGTAGGGGGGGGCCCAGATACGCAGTATTTT.

The rearrangement uses TRBV10-3 and TRBJ1-1; D gene ambiguous. There are 16 residues in the CDR3. CDR1 ENHRY and CDR2 SYGVKD come from the germline V gene. V lost 3 bases, J lost 2 bases, and 16 bases lay in between. The chain's CDR3 is CAISEGSPLGNTEAFF. The CDR3 bases are TGTGCCATCAGTGAAGGATCGCCTTTAGGAAACACTGAAGCTTTCTTT.

This chain uses TRBV19 with TRBJ2-7; 8 bases are shared with TRBD2. CDR1 and CDR2 (germline): LNHDA, SQIVND (reference sequence). This CDR3 contains 15 residues. The J segment lost 4 bases and the V segment lost 5 bases, leaving 10 bases of the junction unmatched. The CDR3 DNA reads TGTGCCAGTAGTTCCTTACCGGGACTAGGTTACGAGCAGTACTTC. Protein product: CASSSLPGLGYEQYF.

The chain employs TRBV5-6 and TRBJ1-1; tentatively, D is TRBD1 (6 bases). Germline V gene lookup returns CDR1 SGHDT and CDR2 YYEEEE. The V end was cut by 4 bases, the J end by 4 bases, with 11 bases between. This CDR3 has 13 amino acids. CDR3 in amino acids: CASSPTGLTEAFF. CDR3 DNA: TGTGCCAGCAGCCCGACAGGCCTCACTGAAGCTTTCTTT.

This clone appeared once. This chain links TRBV10-3 with TRBJ2-5; maybe TRBD1 (5 bases). CDR1 is ENHRY, CDR2 SYGVKD, per germline. The CDR3 runs 14 residues. Trimming took 2 bases from V and 5 from J, leaving 12 bases between them. The CDR3 DNA reads as TGTGCCATCAGTGAGGGGCAGGGCCGGGAGACCCAGTACTTC. As protein: CAISEGQGRETQYF.

The chain is built from TRBV2 and TRBJ1-6; TRBD1 is a possible D gene (5 bases). CDR1 is SNHLY, CDR2 FYNNEI, per germline. Trimming cost V 8 bases and J 10 bases, with 21 bases left between them. This CDR3 contains 15 residues. The CDR3 coding sequence is TGTGCCAGCGGACCGGGACTGCGCGTAGGATCACCCCTCCACTTT. It codes for CASGPGLRVGSPLHF. The full variable domain, its missing parts supplied by reference TRBV2 and TRBJ1-6, is EPEVTQTPSHQVTQMGQEVILRCVPISNHLYFYWYRQILGQKVEFLVSFYNNEISEKSEIFDDQFSVERPDGSNFTLKIRSTKLEDSAMYFCASGPGLRVGSPLHFGNGTRLTVT.

The chain employs TRBV7-3 and TRBJ1-1; D gene uncertain. The CDR3 runs to 12 residues. Germline lookup yields CDR1 SGHTA and CDR2 FQGTGA. The germline V and J ends were trimmed by 9 bases and 9 bases, with 17 bases remaining between them. CDR3 loop: CASSLGRSQAFF. CDR3 nucleotides: TGTGCCAGTAGCCTCGGCAGGTCCCAAGCTTTCTTT.

The chain couples TRBV7-6 to TRBJ2-3; 11 bases match TRBD1. Germline lookup yields CDR1 SGHVS and CDR2 FNYEAQ. Trimming took 5 bases from V and 5 from J; bases not matched to a gene: 12. The CDR3 extends over 17 amino acids. CDR3 residues: CASSPLIGQGAKDTQYF. CDR3 DNA sequence: TGTGCCAGCAGCCCACTGATCGGACAGGGGGCGAAAGATACGCAGTATTTT.

The rearrangement uses TRBV19 and TRBJ1-5; no clear D. Germline V lookup: CDR1 LNHDA, CDR2 SQIVND (reference sequence). The CDR3 is made up of 14 amino acids. V lost 5 bases and J 4 bases, leaving 12 bases between the germline ends. The CDR3 loop reads CASSGSGGNQPQHF. CDR3 nucleotide sequence: TGTGCCAGTAGTGGGTCCGGAGGGAATCAGCCCCAGCATTTT.

The chain recombines TRBV7-8 with TRBJ2-1; D may be TRBD1 (6 bases). The CDR3 spans 15 residues. Trimming took 5 bases from V and 9 from J, leaving 20 bases between them. Germline V gene data show CDR1 as SGHVS and CDR2 as FQNEAQ. The CDR3 spells CASSPTNQGKVEQFF. CDR3 nucleotides: TGTGCCAGCAGCCCAACCAATCAGGGGAAGGTTGAGCAGTTCTTC.

The J gene is TRBJ1-1, the V gene TRBV6-5; D perhaps matches TRBD1 (5 bases). Per germline, CDR1 MNHEY and CDR2 SVGAGI. Trimming removed 0 bases at V and 2 bases at J, with 13 bases between. This CDR3 comprises 16 residues. The CDR3 spells CASSYSGEALNTEAFF. The DNA of the CDR3 is TGTGCCAGCAGTTACTCGGGGGAAGCGCTTAACACTGAAGCTTTCTTT.

This rearrangement joins TRBV11-3 to TRBJ2-1; 10 bases fit TRBD2. From germline, CDR1 is SGHNT and CDR2 YENEEA. V shed 5 bases and J 5 bases; nucleotides not matched to a gene: 6. This CDR3 region has 15 residues. The CDR3 is CASSLGGTSDNEQFF. Written as DNA, the CDR3 is TGTGCCAGCAGCCTAGGAGGGACTAGCGACAATGAGCAGTTCTTC.

The chain recombines TRBV2 with TRBJ1-1; D call uncertain. CDR1 and CDR2 (germline): SNHLY, FYNNEI. The CDR3 loop spans 14 amino acids. The germline V and J ends were trimmed by 6 bases and 1 base, with 12 bases remaining between them. The CDR3 nucleotides are TGTGCCAGCAGCGACCCTGACTCGAACACTGAAGCTTTCTTT. Translating it yields CASSDPDSNTEAFF.